The clone carrying this T cell receptor (beta chain) has a count of ten or more. The antigen is undetermined. Investigators amplified TCR beta CDR3 regions from RNA transcripts. First-round RT-PCR employed HTBI primers, with a second-round multiplex PCR after it. TCRdb reanalysed the multiplex PCR reads using MiXCR and keeps one entry per CDR3 protein. The sample has about 480,000 distinct CDR3 sequences, approximately 15% seen once. This sample is drawn from a study of Graves' ophthalmopathy and Graves' hyperthyroidism. Whole-study findings and limits: The model achieved approximately 71% sensitivity and around 72% specificity for ophthalmopathy progression.

The source of this sequence is a woman younger than 45 with Graves' ophthalmopathy. The sample consisted of blood.

Written as DNA, the CDR3 is TGTGCCAGCTCACCACCAACGGGGGGAAATCAGCCCCAGCATTTT. Its translation is CASSPPTGGNQPQHF. The chain uses TRBV18 and TRBJ1-5; tentatively, D is TRBD1 (5 bases). From germline, CDR1 is KGHSH and CDR2 LQKENI. The CDR3 length is 15 residues. Between the trimmed V and J ends, which lost 0 bases and 4 bases, there was a span of 10 bases.